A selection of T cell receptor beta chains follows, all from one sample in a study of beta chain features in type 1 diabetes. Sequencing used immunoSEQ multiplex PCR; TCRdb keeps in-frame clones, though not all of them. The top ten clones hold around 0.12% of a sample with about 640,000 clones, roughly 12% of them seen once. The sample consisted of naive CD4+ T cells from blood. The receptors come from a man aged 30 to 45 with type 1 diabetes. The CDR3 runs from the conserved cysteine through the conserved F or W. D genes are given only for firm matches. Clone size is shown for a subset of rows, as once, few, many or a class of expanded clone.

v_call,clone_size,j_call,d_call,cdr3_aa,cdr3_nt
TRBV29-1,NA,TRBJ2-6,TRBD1,CSGILQGTGANVLTF,TGCAGCGGGATACTACAGGGGACTGGGGCCAACGTCCTGACTTTC
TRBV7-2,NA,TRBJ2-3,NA,CASSLALDTQYF,TGTGCCAGCAGCTTAGCGTTAGATACGCAGTATTTT
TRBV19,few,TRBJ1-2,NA,CASSTGRSYGYTF,TGTGCCAGTAGCACAGGGCGAAGCTATGGCTACACCTTC
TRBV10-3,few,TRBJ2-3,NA,CAISDGPGNTDTQYF,TGTGCCATCAGTGATGGACCAGGGAACACAGATACGCAGTATTTT
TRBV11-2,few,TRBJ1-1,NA,CASSLTYTEAFF,TGTGCCAGCAGCTTAACGTACACTGAAGCTTTCTTT
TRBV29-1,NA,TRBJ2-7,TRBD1,CSAGRDSYEQYF,TGCAGCGCCGGCCGGGACAGCTACGAGCAGTACTTC
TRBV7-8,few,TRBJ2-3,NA,CASSSRQDDPQYF,TGTGCCAGCAGCTCGCGTCAGGACGATCCGCAGTATTTT
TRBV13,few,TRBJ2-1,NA,CASSPTGTRYNEQFF,TGTGCCAGCAGCCCCACCGGGACCCGCTACAATGAGCAGTTCTTC
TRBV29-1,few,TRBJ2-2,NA,CSVDRGRTGELFF,TGCAGCGTTGACCGGGGAAGGACCGGGGAGCTGTTTTTT
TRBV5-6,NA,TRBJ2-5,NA,CASSWLSGQETQYF,TGTGCCAGCAGCTGGCTAAGCGGCCAAGAGACCCAGTACTTC
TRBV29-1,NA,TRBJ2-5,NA,CSVVGDSKETQYF,TGCAGCGTTGTCGGGGACTCAAAAGAGACCCAGTACTTC
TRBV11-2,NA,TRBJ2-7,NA,CASSLRQGGSYEQYF,TGTGCCAGCAGCTTAAGGCAGGGGGGATCCTACGAGCAGTACTTC
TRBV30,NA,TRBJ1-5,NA,CAWRASKGNQPQHF,TGTGCCTGGAGAGCATCGAAGGGCAATCAGCCCCAGCATTTT
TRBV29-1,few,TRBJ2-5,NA,CSVVVRAVQETQYF,TGCAGCGTTGTCGTTAGGGCCGTACAAGAGACCCAGTACTTC
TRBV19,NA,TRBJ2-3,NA,CASSISRLGTDTQYF,TGTGCCAGTAGTATCTCGCGGTTGGGCACAGATACGCAGTATTTT
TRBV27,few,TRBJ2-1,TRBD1,CASSLKTGGDEQFF,TGTGCCAGCAGTTTAAAGACAGGGGGGGATGAGCAGTTCTTC
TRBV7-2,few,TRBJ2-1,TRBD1,CASSLSAGQEFEQFF,TGTGCCAGCAGCTTAAGTGCGGGACAGGAATTTGAGCAGTTCTTC
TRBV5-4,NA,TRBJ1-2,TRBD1,CASSRGQGNVYTF,TGTGCCAGCAGCCGAGGACAGGGGAACGTCTACACCTTC
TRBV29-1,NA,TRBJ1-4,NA,CSVEANNEKLFF,TGCAGCGTTGAAGCTAACAATGAAAAACTGTTTTTT
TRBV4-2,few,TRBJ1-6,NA,CASSQETRYSPLHF,TGTGCCAGCAGCCAGGAGACAAGGTATTCACCCCTCCACTTT
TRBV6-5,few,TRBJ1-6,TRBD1,CASSYSQMDRGSPLHF,TGTGCCAGCAGTTACTCTCAAATGGACAGGGGTTCACCCCTCCACTTT
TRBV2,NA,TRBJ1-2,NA,CASSEDGRANYGYTF,TGTGCCAGCAGTGAAGATGGCAGGGCTAACTATGGCTACACCTTC
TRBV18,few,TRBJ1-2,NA,CASSPPTYGYTF,TGTGCCAGCTCACCACCGACCTATGGCTACACCTTC
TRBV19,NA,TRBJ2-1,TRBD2,CASSIEGVGLAGTYNEQFF,TGTGCCAGTAGTATTGAGGGAGTAGGACTAGCGGGGACCTACAATGAGCAGTTCTTC
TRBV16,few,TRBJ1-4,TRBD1,CASSQLGQGNEKLFF,TGTGCCAGCAGCCAATTGGGACAGGGGAATGAAAAACTGTTTTTT
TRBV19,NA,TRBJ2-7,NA,CASSGGVREELYEQYF,TGTGCCAGTAGTGGGGGCGTAAGGGAAGAACTTTACGAGCAGTACTTC
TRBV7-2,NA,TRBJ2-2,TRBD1,CASSPRQGNAGELFF,TGTGCCAGCAGCCCCCGACAGGGGAACGCCGGGGAGCTGTTTTTT
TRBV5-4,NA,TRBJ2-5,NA,CASSRPGAGAQYF,TGTGCCAGCAGCCGCCCGGGAGCCGGGGCCCAGTACTTC
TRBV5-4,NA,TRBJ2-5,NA,CASSSATSQETQYF,TGTGCCAGCAGCTCCGCGACCAGCCAAGAGACCCAGTACTTC
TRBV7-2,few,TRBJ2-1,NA,CASSLRTADEQFF,TGTGCCAGCAGCTTAAGAACAGCGGATGAGCAGTTCTTC
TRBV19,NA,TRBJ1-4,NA,CASSFHRSGTSSLGLFF,TGTGCCAGTAGTTTCCACCGATCCGGGACTTCATCGTTGGGACTGTTTTTT
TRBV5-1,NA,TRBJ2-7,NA,CASSSGVVAYEQYF,TGCGCCAGCAGCTCTGGAGTTGTGGCCTACGAGCAGTACTTC
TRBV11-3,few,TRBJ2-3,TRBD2,CASSLLAGGDTQYF,TGTGCCAGCAGCTTACTAGCGGGGGGCGATACGCAGTATTTT
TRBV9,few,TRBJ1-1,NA,CASSGAASTEAFF,TGTGCCAGCAGCGGGGCCGCGAGCACTGAAGCTTTCTTT
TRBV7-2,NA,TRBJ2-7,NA,CASTSSSGNYEQYF,TGTGCCAGCACCTCAAGTAGCGGTAACTACGAGCAGTACTTC
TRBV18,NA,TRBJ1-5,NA,CASSILPVNSNQPQHF,TGTGCCAGCTCCATACTTCCCGTGAATAGCAATCAGCCCCAGCATTTT
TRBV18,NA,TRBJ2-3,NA,CASSPRDPSDTQYF,TGTGCCAGCTCACCCAGGGACCCCTCAGATACGCAGTATTTT
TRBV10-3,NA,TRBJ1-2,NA,CAISERPPMALGGYTF,TGTGCCATCAGCGAACGTCCTCCCATGGCCCTTGGGGGCTACACCTTC
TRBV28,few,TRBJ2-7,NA,CASSPPTLTSGEQYF,TGTGCCAGCAGTCCCCCGACCCTGACGTCGGGCGAGCAGTACTTC
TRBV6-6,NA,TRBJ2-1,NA,CASSPLEGSYNEQFF,TGTGCCAGCAGTCCACTAGAAGGCTCCTACAATGAGCAGTTCTTC
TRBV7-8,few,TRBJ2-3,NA,CASSLQEFTDTQYF,TGTGCCAGCAGCTTACAGGAGTTCACAGATACGCAGTATTTT
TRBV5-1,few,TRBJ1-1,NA,CASSLGEYMNTEAFF,TGCGCCAGCAGCCTTGGGGAATACATGAACACTGAAGCTTTCTTT
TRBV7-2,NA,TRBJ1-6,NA,CASSLDMGNSPLHF,TGTGCCAGCAGCTTAGATATGGGTAATTCACCCCTCCACTTT
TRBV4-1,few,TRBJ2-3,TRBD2,CASSPGLAGGADTQYF,TGCGCCAGCAGCCCAGGACTAGCGGGGGGCGCAGATACGCAGTATTTT
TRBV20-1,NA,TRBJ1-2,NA,CSTFSDYGYTF,TGCAGTACGTTTAGTGACTATGGCTACACCTTC
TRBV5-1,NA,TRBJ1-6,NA,CASSLGFNNSPLHF,TGCGCCAGCAGCTTGGGGTTTAATAATTCACCCCTCCACTTT
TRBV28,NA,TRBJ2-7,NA,CASSLASYEQYF,TGTGCCAGCAGTTTAGCTTCCTACGAGCAGTACTTC
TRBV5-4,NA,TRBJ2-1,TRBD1,CASKGQGYNEQFF,TGTGCCAGCAAGGGACAGGGCTACAATGAGCAGTTCTTC
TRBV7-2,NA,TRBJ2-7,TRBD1,CASSLATGTGLSYEQYF,TGTGCCAGCAGCTTAGCTACGGGGACAGGACTTTCCTACGAGCAGTACTTC
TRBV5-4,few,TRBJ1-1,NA,CASTLGQKNTEAFF,TGTGCCAGCACCCTGGGGCAGAAGAACACTGAAGCTTTCTTT
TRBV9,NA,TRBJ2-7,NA,CASSVVPSTYEQYF,TGTGCCAGCAGCGTAGTTCCCTCAACCTACGAGCAGTACTTC